A single sample gave rise to the 17 T cell receptor beta chains below, sequenced in a study of OX40 agonist ivuxolimab in advanced cancers. TCRdb's table, derived via immunoSEQ multiplex PCR, lists solely in-frame clones and lacks some. The table has tens of thousands of clones, around 85% seen once. The sequencing here drew on CD4+ or CD8+ T cells sorted from blood, taken in a trial of the OX40 agonist ivuxolimab. The receptors here all came from an adult with an advanced solid tumor such as melanoma, head and neck, liver or kidney cancer.

This chain uses TRBV6-6 with TRBJ1-3; no clear D. The CDR3 spans 14 residues. V was clipped by 10 bases and J by 0 bases, with 13 bases between them. From germline, CDR1 is MNHNY and CDR2 SVGAGI (reference sequence). CDR3 amino acids: CAIFGSNSGNTIYF. DNA for the CDR3: TGTGCCATCTTCGGGAGTAACTCTGGAAACACCATATATTTT.

This chain connects TRBV7-3 to TRBJ2-2; D gene unclear. Trimming took off 2 bases at V and 6 bases at J, with 7 bases between the two ends. The CDR3 runs to 13 residues. Germline CDR1 SGHTA, CDR2 FQGTGA. CDR3 loop: CASSLQRAGELFF. The CDR3 bases are TGTGCCAGCAGCTTACAACGGGCCGGGGAGCTGTTTTTT.

In its sample, this clone was seen a few times. This chain connects TRBV30 to TRBJ2-7, with 7 nucleotides matching TRBD2. CDR3 length: 14 residues. The trim removed 3 bases at V and 4 bases at J, leaving 9 bases unmatched. Germline lookup yields CDR1 GTSNPN and CDR2 SVGIG (reference sequence). As DNA, the CDR3 is TGTGCCTGGAGCCAAGGCGGGGGAATGTACGAGCAGTACTTC. Protein: CAWSQGGGMYEQYF.

This chain connects TRBV28 to TRBJ2-1, with D hard to call. The CDR3 consists of 16 residues. With 3 bases removed from V and 0 bases from J, the gap between germline ends came to 12 bases. The V gene's germline CDR1 is MDHEN and CDR2 SYDVKM. The CDR3, as DNA: TGTGCCAGCAGTTTTGGCTTAGGCAGCTCCTACAATGAGCAGTTCTTC. The encoded protein is CASSFGLGSSYNEQFF.

The chain combines TRBV2 with TRBJ1-1; 9 bases are a match to TRBD1. The CDR3 sequence is 14 residues long. CDR1 SNHLY and CDR2 FYNNEI come from the germline V gene. Losses at the gene ends were 8 bases for V and 3 bases for J; bases not matched to a gene: 7. CDR3 DNA sequence: TGTGCCAGCTACCGGGACAGGGCCTACACTGAAGCTTTCTTT. It codes for CASYRDRAYTEAFF.

V is TRBV5-6 and J is TRBJ2-2; no clear D gene. The V gene's germline CDR1 is SGHDT and CDR2 YYEEEE. V lost 1 base to trimming and J lost 6 bases, with 7 bases between them. The CDR3 totals 13 residues. CDR3 DNA sequence: TGTGCCAGCAGCTTGTACATCCCCGGGGAGCTGTTTTTT. It yields the protein CASSLYIPGELFF. Drawing the rest from reference TRBV5-6 and TRBJ2-2, the complete variable domain is DAGVTQSPTHLIKTRGQQVTLRCSPKSGHDTVSWYQQALGQGPQFIFQYYEEEERQRGNFPDRFSGHQFPNYSSELNVNALLLGDSALYLCASSLYIPGELFFGEGSRLTVL.

Notes on this clone: A junction boundary mismatches the germline segment, possibly from a read error. The chain is built from TRBV5-3 and TRBJ2-7, with D perhaps TRBD1 (5 bases). TRBV5-3 has ORF status, its function being uncertain. This CDR3 has 14 amino acids. For the CDR3, the DNA is TGTGCCAGCAGCTTGAGGCAGGGATCCTACGAGCAGTACTTC. Protein: CASSLRQGSYEQYF.

This clone appeared a single time. The chain is built from TRBV30 and TRBJ2-3; D gene unclear. V lost 3 bases, J lost 8 bases, and 12 bases lay in between. This CDR3 is built from 12 residues. The germline gives CDR1 GTSNPN, CDR2 SVGIG (reference sequence). Here the CDR3 DNA reads TGTGCCTGGAGCCAAACAGCCGGTACGCAGTATTTT. As protein: CAWSQTAGTQYF. The full variable domain, completed using reference TRBV30 and TRBJ2-3, is SQTIHQWPATLVQPVGSPLSLECTVEGTSNPNLYWYRQAAGRGLQLLFYSVGIGQISSEVPQNLSASRPQDRQFILSSKKLLLSDSGFYLCAWSQTAGTQYFGPGTRLTVL.

The J gene is TRBJ2-6, the V gene TRBV7-3, with unresolved D. Deletions cut 5 bases from V and 0 bases from J, with 17 bases between. The germline CDR1 and CDR2 sequences are SGHTA and FQGTGA. This CDR3 is built from 18 residues. This CDR3 is CASSPTSAHSSGANVLTF. For the CDR3, the DNA is TGTGCCAGCAGCCCAACCTCGGCCCACAGCTCTGGGGCCAACGTCCTGACTTTC. The variable domain in full, completed from reference TRBV7-3 and TRBJ2-6, reads GAGVSQTPSNKVTEKGKYVELRCDPISGHTALYWYRQSLGQGPEFLIYFQGTGAADDSGLPNDRFFAVRPEGSVSTLKIQRTERGDSAVYLCASSPTSAHSSGANVLTFGAGSRLTVL.

As DNA, the CDR3 is TGCGCCAGCAGCCCTCCAGGTCCCCGGGGCTACGAGCAGTACTTC. The encoded protein is CASSPPGPRGYEQYF. The rearrangement uses TRBV4-3 and TRBJ2-7; D is perhaps TRBD2 (5 bases). The germline V gene has CDR1 LGHNA and CDR2 YSLEER. The ends were cut back, 4 bases at V and 3 bases at J, with 16 bases in the middle. This CDR3 spans 15 amino acids.

This clone was recorded only once. The chain recombines TRBV7-3 with TRBJ1-6, with D possibly matching TRBD1 (5 bases). Between the trimmed V and J ends, which lost 3 bases and 10 bases, there was a span of 13 bases. The length of the CDR3 is 14 residues. Per the germline V gene, CDR1 is SGHTA and CDR2 is FQGTGA. The CDR3 here is CASSFSGWESPLHF. The CDR3 DNA follows: TGTGCCAGCAGCTTCTCAGGGTGGGAATCACCCCTCCACTTT.

The chain employs TRBV4-3 and TRBJ2-5; tentatively, D is TRBD1 or TRBD2 (5 bases each). Trimming removed 0 bases at V and 8 bases at J, with 10 bases between. This CDR3 region has 13 residues. The germline gives CDR1 LGHNA, CDR2 YSLEER. Here the CDR3 reads CASSQDHGGTQYF. CDR3 bases: TGCGCCAGCAGCCAAGATCATGGGGGAACCCAGTACTTC.

This chain links TRBV13 with TRBJ2-2; D unresolved. V was pared by 2 bases and J by 7 bases, with 11 bases between. Looked up from germline, CDR1 is PRHDT and CDR2 is FYEKMQ (reference sequence). The CDR3 runs 14 residues. This chain's CDR3 is CASSLPPRNGELFF. In nucleotides, the CDR3 is TGTGCCAGCAGCTTACCTCCTCGAAACGGGGAGCTGTTTTTT.

The genes are TRBV7-9 and TRBJ2-7; tentative D call: TRBD1 (7 bases). V dropped 5 bases and J dropped 9 bases, with 20 bases sitting between them. The CDR3 has 14 residues. Looked up from germline, CDR1 is SEHNR and CDR2 is FQNEAQ (reference sequence). In DNA form, the CDR3 reads TGTGCCAGCAGCATAGGTACGGAGGGGGCTGCGCAGTACTTC. This encodes CASSIGTEGAAQYF.

V is TRBV9 and J is TRBJ2-7; D is possibly TRBD2 (6 bases). Trimming pared 0 bases from V and 9 bases from J, leaving 19 bases between. Germline V CDR1 and CDR2: SGDLS, YYNGEE. This CDR3 comprises 15 residues. Here the CDR3 reads CASSVGPGTGAGQYF. The CDR3 DNA is TGTGCCAGCAGCGTAGGCCCCGGGACTGGGGCAGGGCAGTACTTC.

The chain links TRBV4-2 to TRBJ1-3; D remains ambiguous. Germline V lookup: CDR1 LGHNA, CDR2 YNFKEQ. The length of the CDR3 is 15 residues. V was clipped by 4 bases and J by 1 base, with 11 bases between them. As DNA, the CDR3 is TGTGCCAGCAGCCCAGGCGGAGGGTCTGGAAACACCATATATTTT. Protein sequence: CASSPGGGSGNTIYF.

This clone was counted only a few times. The genes are TRBV7-3 and TRBJ2-2; the D gene is possibly TRBD1 (5 bases). V lost 5 bases, J lost 0 bases, and 7 bases lay in between. Germline loops: CDR1 SGHTA, CDR2 FQGTGA. This CDR3 comprises 14 residues. CDR3 DNA: TGTGCCAGCAGCACAGGCGCGAACACCGGGGAGCTGTTTTTT. The encoded protein is CASSTGANTGELFF. Full variable domain (missing parts from reference TRBV7-3 and TRBJ2-2): GAGVSQTPSNKVTEKGKYVELRCDPISGHTALYWYRQSLGQGPEFLIYFQGTGAADDSGLPNDRFFAVRPEGSVSTLKIQRTERGDSAVYLCASSTGANTGELFFGEGSRLTVL.